Below, 9 T cell receptor beta chains from the same sample are listed, as sequenced in a study of cytomegalovirus exposure and HLA in healthy donors. PCR employed 60 Vbeta and 13 Jbeta primers. The data were produced by immunoSEQ multiplex PCR, yet TCRdb's version contains in-frame clones alone and is incomplete. The sample consists of over 150,000 clones, roughly 86% of them appearing once. Sequencing was carried out using PBMCs. The source is a girl aged 10 to 17 in good health and CMV-seropositive.

This rearrangement joins TRBV19 to TRBJ1-5, with 7 bases aligning to TRBD1. The CDR3 consists of 17 residues. CDR1 is LNHDA and CDR2 is SQIVND in the germline V gene (reference sequence). V shed 7 bases, J shed 0 bases, and the junction held 12 bases outside the gene matches. CDR3 loop: CASTPFSTGNSNQPQHF. The CDR3 bases are TGTGCCAGTACCCCTTTTTCGACAGGGAATAGCAATCAGCCCCAGCATTTT.

The rearrangement links TRBV30 to TRBJ1-6; 8 bases map to TRBD1. The CDR3 is made up of 15 amino acids. Per germline, CDR1 GTSNPN and CDR2 SVGIG (reference sequence). The V and J ends lost 0 bases and 10 bases, in that order; junction bases with no gene match: 8. The CDR3 nucleotides read TGTGCCTGGAGTGTAAGGACAGGGATTCGGTCACCCCTCCACTTT. It yields the protein CAWSVRTGIRSPLHF.

The chain is built from TRBV2 and TRBJ1-5, with a tentative D call TRBD1 (6 bases). This CDR3 contains 15 residues. V was shortened by 5 bases and J by 3 bases, with 14 bases between the two germline ends. Germline assignment: CDR1 SNHLY and CDR2 FYNNEI. The CDR3 nucleotides read TGTGCCAGCAGTTCCATACAGGGTTCCAATCAGCCCCAGCATTTT. This codes for CASSSIQGSNQPQHF.

J is TRBJ1-5 and V is TRBV9, with 7 bases aligning to TRBD1. Germline values: CDR1 SGDLS, CDR2 YYNGEE. Trimming removed 0 bases from V and 4 bases from J; junction bases left unmatched: 4. This CDR3 is 15 amino acids long. The CDR3 coding sequence is TGTGCCAGCAGCGTAGGGGGACAGACAAATCAGCCCCAGCATTTT. This gives the protein CASSVGGQTNQPQHF.

This rearrangement joins TRBV4-1 to TRBJ1-3, with 8 positions matching TRBD1. The CDR3 extends over 17 amino acids. Germline V lookup: CDR1 MGHRA, CDR2 YSYEKL. Losses at the gene ends were 8 bases for V and 0 bases for J; bases not matched to a gene: 12. CDR3 sequence reads: CASGPPGQAFSGNTIYF. The CDR3 coding sequence is TGCGCCAGCGGCCCTCCGGGACAGGCCTTCTCTGGAAACACCATATATTTT.

The CDR3 nucleotides read TGTGCCAGCAGCTCGATGGACAGGGAAAAACTGTTTTTT. Its translation is CASSSMDREKLFF. The chain combines TRBV7-2 with TRBJ1-4; TRBD1 aligns across 7 bases. V was clipped by 4 bases and J by 8 bases; unmatched bases: 4. The germline gives CDR1 SGHTA, CDR2 FQGNSA. CDR3 length equals 13 residues.

V gene TRBV9 combines with J gene TRBJ2-6; D not resolved. The CDR3 covers 17 residues. V lost 3 bases to trimming and J lost 7 bases, with 20 bases between them. Per germline, CDR1 SGDLS and CDR2 YYNGEE. The CDR3 here is CASSARQQWAGANVLTF. For the CDR3, the DNA is TGTGCCAGCAGCGCGAGACAACAGTGGGCCGGCGCCAACGTCCTGACTTTC.

This chain links TRBV7-2 with TRBJ2-1; TRBD1 aligns across 12 bases. Germline V CDR1 and CDR2: SGHTA, FQGNSA. The V and J ends lost 5 bases and 6 bases, in that order; junction bases with no gene match: 11. The CDR3 extends over 17 amino acids. CDR3 DNA sequence: TGTGCCAGCAGCCTACGTCCGGGACAGGGGGCGGTCAATGAGCAGTTCTTC. Amino acid sequence: CASSLRPGQGAVNEQFF.

This chain connects TRBV18 to TRBJ1-1; TRBD1 matches 10 bases. Germline-derived CDR1 and CDR2 are KGHSH and LQKENI. V shed 5 bases and J 4 bases; nucleotides not matched to a gene: 4. This CDR3 is 14 amino acids long. The CDR3: CASSSGQGFTEAFF. The CDR3 DNA sequence: TGTGCCAGCTCATCGGGACAGGGGTTCACTGAAGCTTTCTTT.